This TCR beta chain comes out of a study of shared clonotypes between healthy human individuals. Terminally differentiated effector memory CD45RA+ cells were excluded by CCR7 positive selection of CD45RO-negative cells. CDR1 is SEHNR, CDR2 FQNEAQ, per germline (reference sequence). Trimming took off 5 bases at V and 5 bases at J, with 16 bases between the two ends. The CDR3 consists of 15 residues. Produced via immunoSEQ multiplex PCR; TCRdb's table is partial and in-frame only. The top ten hold 0.085% to 0.11% of the sample, which has 450,000 to 700,000 clones, about 95% seen once. Sequenced: naive CD8+ T cells sorted from blood. J is TRBJ2-1 and V is TRBV7-9; D remains unclear. This TCR came from a woman in her 30s in good health. The CDR3 region has the DNA TGTGCCAGCAGCCCGGGTATACATCTTCACAATGAGCAGTTCTTC. This sequence encodes CASSPGIHLHNEQFF.